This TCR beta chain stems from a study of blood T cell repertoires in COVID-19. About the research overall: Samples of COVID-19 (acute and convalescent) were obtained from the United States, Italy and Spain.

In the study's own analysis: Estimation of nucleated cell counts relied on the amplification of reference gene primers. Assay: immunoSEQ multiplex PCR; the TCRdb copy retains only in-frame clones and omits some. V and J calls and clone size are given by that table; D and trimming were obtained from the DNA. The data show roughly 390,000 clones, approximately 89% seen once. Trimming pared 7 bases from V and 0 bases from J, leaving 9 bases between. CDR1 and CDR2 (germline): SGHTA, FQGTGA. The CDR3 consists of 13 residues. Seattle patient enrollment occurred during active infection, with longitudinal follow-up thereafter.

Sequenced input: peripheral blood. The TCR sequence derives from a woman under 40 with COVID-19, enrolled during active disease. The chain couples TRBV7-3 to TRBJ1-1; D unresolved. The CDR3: CASKAGMNTEAFF. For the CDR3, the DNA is TGTGCCAGCAAGGCGGGGATGAACACTGAAGCTTTCTTT. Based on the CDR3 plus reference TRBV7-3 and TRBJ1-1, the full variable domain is GAGVSQTPSNKVTEKGKYVELRCDPISGHTALYWYRQSLGQGPEFLIYFQGTGAADDSGLPNDRFFAVRPEGSVSTLKIQRTERGDSAVYLCASKAGMNTEAFFGQGTRLTVV.